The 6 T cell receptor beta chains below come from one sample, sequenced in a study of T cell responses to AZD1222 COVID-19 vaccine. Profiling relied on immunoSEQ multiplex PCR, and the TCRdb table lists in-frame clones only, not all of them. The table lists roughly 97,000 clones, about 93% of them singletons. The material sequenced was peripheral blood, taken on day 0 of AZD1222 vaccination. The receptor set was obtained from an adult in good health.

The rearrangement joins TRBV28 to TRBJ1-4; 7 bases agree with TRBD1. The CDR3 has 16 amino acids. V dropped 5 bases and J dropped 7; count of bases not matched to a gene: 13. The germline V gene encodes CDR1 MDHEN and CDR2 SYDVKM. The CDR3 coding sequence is TGTGCCAGCAGTCCCCCGAAGACAGGGTTAGTTGAAAAACTGTTTTTT. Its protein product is CASSPPKTGLVEKLFF.

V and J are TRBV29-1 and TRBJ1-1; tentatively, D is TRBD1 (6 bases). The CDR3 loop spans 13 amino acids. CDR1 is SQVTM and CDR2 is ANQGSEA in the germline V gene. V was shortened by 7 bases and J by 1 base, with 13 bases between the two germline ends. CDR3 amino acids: CSAQGQWNTEAFF. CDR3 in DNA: TGCAGCGCCCAGGGACAATGGAACACTGAAGCTTTCTTT.

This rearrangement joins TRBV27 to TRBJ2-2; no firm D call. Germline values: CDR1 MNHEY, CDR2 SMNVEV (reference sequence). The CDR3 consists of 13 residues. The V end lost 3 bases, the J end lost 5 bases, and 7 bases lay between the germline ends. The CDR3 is CASSFRLTGELFF. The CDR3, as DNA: TGTGCCAGCAGTTTTAGGTTGACCGGGGAGCTGTTTTTT.

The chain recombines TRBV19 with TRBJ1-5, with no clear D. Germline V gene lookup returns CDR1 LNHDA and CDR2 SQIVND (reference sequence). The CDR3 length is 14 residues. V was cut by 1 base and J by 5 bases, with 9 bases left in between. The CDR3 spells CASSIATADQPQHF. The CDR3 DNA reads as TGTGCCAGTAGTATAGCTACGGCGGATCAGCCCCAGCATTTT.

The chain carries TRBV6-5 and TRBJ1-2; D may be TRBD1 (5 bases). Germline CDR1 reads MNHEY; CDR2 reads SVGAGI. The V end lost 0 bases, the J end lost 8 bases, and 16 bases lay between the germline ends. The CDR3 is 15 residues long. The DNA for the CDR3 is TGTGCCAGCAGTTACTCGAAGCAGGGAAGTCCAGGCTACACCTTC. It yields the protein CASSYSKQGSPGYTF.

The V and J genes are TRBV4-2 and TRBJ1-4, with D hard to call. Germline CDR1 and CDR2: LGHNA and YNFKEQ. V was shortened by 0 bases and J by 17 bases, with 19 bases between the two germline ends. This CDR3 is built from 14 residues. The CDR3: CASSQDFPHPYIFF. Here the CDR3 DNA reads TGTGCCAGCAGCCAAGATTTTCCTCATCCCTATATTTTTTTT.